One and the same sample provided the 23 T cell receptor beta chains below, sequenced in a study of blood T cell repertoires in COVID-19. Assay used: immunoSEQ multiplex PCR; TCRdb lists only in-frame clones, some missing. The profile covers over 350,000 clones, with just over 85% appearing a single time and 1.4% taken by the ten largest. Material: peripheral blood. These receptors all come from a woman between 25 and 40 years old with active or convalescent COVID-19.

This sequence joins TRBV6-1 and TRBJ1-4; D unresolved. The CDR3 consists of 13 residues. CDR1 is MNHNS, CDR2 SASEGT, per germline. V was clipped by 0 bases and J by 8 bases, with 7 bases between them. The CDR3 loop reads CASSEAGLEKLFF. The CDR3 DNA follows: TGTGCCAGCAGTGAAGCCGGGTTGGAAAAACTGTTTTTT.

This rearrangement joins TRBV7-9 to TRBJ2-5; maybe TRBD1 (6 bases). The length of the CDR3 is 15 residues. Trimming left V 4 bases short and J 1 base short, with 13 bases between. Germline assignment: CDR1 SEHNR and CDR2 FQNEAQ (reference sequence). CDR3 bases: TGTGCCAGCAGCTCTCACAGGGATCTCCAAGAGACCCAGTACTTC. Encoded protein: CASSSHRDLQETQYF.

This chain uses TRBV7-7 with TRBJ2-1; D is ambiguous. V was clipped by 1 base and J by 0 bases, with 7 bases between them. Germline V gene data show CDR1 as SSHAT and CDR2 as FNYEAQ (reference sequence). The CDR3 is 15 residues long. The CDR3 region has the DNA TGTGCCAGCAGCTTAGGCGCCAACTCCTACAATGAGCAGTTCTTC. This translates into CASSLGANSYNEQFF. Drawing the rest from reference TRBV7-7 and TRBJ2-1, the complete variable domain is GAGVSQSPRYKVTKRGQDVTLRCDPISSHATLYWYQQALGQGPEFLTYFNYEAQPDKSGLPSDRFSAERPEGSISTLTIQRTEQRDSAMYRCASSLGANSYNEQFFGPGTRLTVL.

The V gene is TRBV4-1, the J gene TRBJ2-1, with 11 bases that match TRBD2. This CDR3 spans 16 amino acids. Germline CDR1 and CDR2: MGHRA and YSYEKL. The junction had 6 bases not matched to a gene; V was cut back by 3 bases and J by 5 bases. The CDR3 sequence: CASSHALSGRDNEQFF. The DNA for the CDR3 is TGCGCCAGCAGCCACGCCCTTAGCGGGAGGGACAATGAGCAGTTCTTC.

The rearrangement uses TRBV9 and TRBJ2-5; 7 bases are a match to TRBD1. The germline V gene has CDR1 SGDLS and CDR2 YYNGEE. V shed 4 bases and J 2 bases; nucleotides not matched to a gene: 8. This CDR3 is 15 amino acids long. CDR3 bases: TGTGCCAGCAGCTTGAATTGGGACAGTCAAGAGACCCAGTACTTC. This gives the protein CASSLNWDSQETQYF.

The gene calls are TRBV7-2 and TRBJ1-5; 7 bases align to TRBD1. Germline loops: CDR1 SGHTA, CDR2 FQGNSA. The junction had 16 bases not matched to a gene; V was cut back by 1 base and J by 10 bases. There are 17 residues in the CDR3. The DNA of the CDR3 is TGTGCCAGCAGCTTAGTAGCGACAGGGAGCCCTATCAAACCCCAGCATTTT. It encodes CASSLVATGSPIKPQHF.

This clone was counted once. The gene calls are TRBV25-1 and TRBJ2-5, with D unclear. CDR1 is MGHDK and CDR2 is SYGVNS in the germline V gene. V gave up 4 bases and J gave up 3 bases, with 6 bases separating them. The CDR3 is 12 amino acids. The CDR3 loop reads CASSVLEETQYF. CDR3 in DNA: TGTGCCAGCAGTGTTTTAGAAGAGACCCAGTACTTC.

J is TRBJ1-1 and V is TRBV30; weak D call: TRBD1 (5 bases). Trimming pared 2 bases from V and 4 bases from J, leaving 14 bases between. Per germline, CDR1 GTSNPN and CDR2 SVGIG (reference sequence). The CDR3 runs 14 residues. CDR3 region: CAWSPGVGVTEAFF. CDR3 bases: TGTGCCTGGAGTCCCGGCGTAGGGGTCACTGAAGCTTTCTTT. The full variable domain, with the rest looked up from reference TRBV30 and TRBJ1-1, is SQTIHQWPATLVQPVGSPLSLECTVEGTSNPNLYWYRQAAGRGLQLLFYSVGIGQISSEVPQNLSASRPQDRQFILSSKKLLLSDSGFYLCAWSPGVGVTEAFFGQGTRLTVV.

V gene TRBV19 combines with J gene TRBJ1-1; 8 nucleotides align to TRBD1. V was clipped by 4 bases and J by 8 bases; unmatched bases: 15. In germline, CDR1 is LNHDA, CDR2 SQIVND (reference sequence). The CDR3 has 16 residues. In DNA, the CDR3 is TGTGCCAGTAGTAGCACCCGACCCGACCGGACAGGGGAAGCTTTCTTT. Translation gives CASSSTRPDRTGEAFF.

This chain joins TRBV6-2 or TRBV6-3 and TRBJ1-1, with D uncertain. The CDR3 loop spans 15 amino acids. The V end was cut by 4 bases, the J end by 1 base, with 13 bases between. The germline CDR1 and CDR2 sequences are MNHEY and SVGEGT. CDR3 sequence: CASSFDGRENTEAFF. In nucleotides, the CDR3 is TGTGCCAGCAGTTTCGACGGTCGGGAGAACACTGAAGCTTTCTTT.

The V gene is TRBV4-1, the J gene TRBJ2-7; 9 nucleotides agree with TRBD1. Trimming removed 4 bases from V and 2 bases from J; junction bases left unmatched: 18. This CDR3 has 19 amino acids. Germline CDR1 and CDR2: MGHRA and YSYEKL. The CDR3 bases are TGCGCCAGCAGCCGCACCACCCGGCAGTCGGGACAGGGAGCCTACGAGCAGTACTTC. Translation: CASSRTTRQSGQGAYEQYF.

V gene TRBV29-1 combines with J gene TRBJ1-5, with a possible D match to TRBD1 (5 bases). Germline CDR1 reads SQVTM; CDR2 reads ANQGSEA. The CDR3 spans 12 residues. Trimming took off 6 bases at V and 5 bases at J, with 11 bases between the two ends. For the CDR3, the DNA is TGCAGCGTGGGGACTACTGATCAGCCCCAGCATTTT. Its translation: CSVGTTDQPQHF.

CDR3 sequence: CASSLARLAADTQYF. The CDR3 region has the DNA TGTGCCAGCAGCCTAGCGCGACTAGCGGCAGATACGCAGTATTTT. The J gene is TRBJ2-3, the V gene TRBV27; TRBD2 matches at 9 bases. The CDR3 runs 15 residues. CDR1 MNHEY and CDR2 SMNVEV come from the germline V gene (reference sequence). The J segment lost 4 bases and the V segment lost 6 bases, leaving 8 bases of the junction unmatched.

The chain links TRBV11-2 to TRBJ2-1; the match to TRBD2 covers 13 bases. CDR3 length: 17 amino acids. Germline CDR1 and CDR2: SGHAT and FQNNGV. The ends lost 2 bases at V and 0 bases at J; junction bases unmatched: 1. The CDR3 here is CASSLRTSGSSYNEQFF. Here the CDR3 DNA reads TGTGCCAGCAGCTTAAGGACTAGCGGGAGCTCCTACAATGAGCAGTTCTTC.

V gene TRBV3-1 (or the pseudogene TRBV3-2) combines with J gene TRBJ1-2; D uncertain. Germline CDR1 and CDR2: LGHDT and YNNKEL (reference sequence). This CDR3 spans 15 amino acids. V lost 1 base and J lost 0, with 9 bases in between. For the CDR3, the DNA is TGTGCCAGCAGCCAAGGGTCAGTTTCTAACTATGGCTACACCTTC. Translating it yields CASSQGSVSNYGYTF.

CDR3 amino acids: CASSLTRTVQAGELFF. CDR3 coding DNA: TGTGCCAGCAGCCTTACCCGGACAGTCCAGGCCGGGGAGCTGTTTTTT. The rearrangement uses TRBV7-9 and TRBJ2-2; tentative D call: TRBD1 (6 bases). Germline CDR1 and CDR2: SEHNR and FQNEAQ (reference sequence). Deletions cut 5 bases from V and 6 bases from J, with 19 bases between. The CDR3 contains 16 residues.

The chain links TRBV3-1 (or the pseudogene TRBV3-2) to TRBJ2-7; D uncertain. With 2 bases removed from V and 9 bases from J, the gap between germline ends came to 17 bases. Germline V gene data show CDR1 as LGHDT and CDR2 as YNNKEL (reference sequence). This CDR3 is built from 14 residues. CDR3 DNA: TGTGCCAGCAGCCAATCGGAATCAGTGGGCGCGCAGTACTTC. Amino acids: CASSQSESVGAQYF.

The gene calls are TRBV19 and TRBJ2-1, with 10 bases lining up with TRBD2. The junction had 5 bases not matched to a gene; V was cut back by 7 bases and J by 5 bases. The CDR3 extends over 14 amino acids. Germline V CDR1 and CDR2: LNHDA, SQIVND (reference sequence). In DNA form, the CDR3 reads TGTGCCAGTACCCTAGCGGGAGTGGACAATGAGCAGTTCTTC. Protein: CASTLAGVDNEQFF. Supplemented by reference TRBV19 and TRBJ2-1, the full variable domain reads DGGITQSPKYLFRKEGQNVTLSCEQNLNHDAMYWYRQDPGQGLRLIYYSQIVNDFQKGDIAEGYSVSREKKESFPLTVTSAQKNPTAFYLCASTLAGVDNEQFFGPGTRLTVL.

V and J are TRBV5-6 and TRBJ2-4; maybe TRBD2 (5 bases). The CDR3 sequence is 16 residues long. The germline V gene encodes CDR1 SGHDT and CDR2 YYEEEE. Trimming removed 6 bases at V and 1 base at J, with 17 bases between. CDR3 nucleotides: TGTGCCAGCACGTTCGGCCTTCGGAGGGCCAAAAACATTCAGTACTTC. Translating gives CASTFGLRRAKNIQYF.

The CDR3 region has the DNA TGTGCCAGCTCACCACGGACTAGCTCCTACAATGAGCAGTTCTTC. Amino acids: CASSPRTSSYNEQFF. The V and J genes are TRBV18 and TRBJ2-1, with 7 bases aligning to TRBD2. The J segment lost 0 bases and the V segment lost 1 base, leaving 0 bases of the junction unmatched. The germline V gene encodes CDR1 KGHSH and CDR2 LQKENI. This CDR3 has 15 residues. The variable domain in full, completed from reference TRBV18 and TRBJ2-1, reads NAGVMQNPRHLVRRRGQEARLRCSPMKGHSHVYWYRQLPEEGLKFMVYLQKENIIDESGMPKERFSAEFPKEGPSILRIQQVVRGDSAAYFCASSPRTSSYNEQFFGPGTRLTVL.

The CDR3 DNA reads TGTGCCAGCAGCCAAGGTAGGACTCGCGCCTCCTACAATGAGCAGTTCTTC. This encodes CASSQGRTRASYNEQFF. This chain links TRBV3-1 (or the pseudogene TRBV3-2) with TRBJ2-1; TRBD2 might be the D (5 bases). The CDR3 spans 17 residues. The germline V gene has CDR1 LGHDT and CDR2 YNNKEL (reference sequence). V gave up 1 base and J gave up 0 bases, with 13 bases separating them.

In this sample, this clone turned up a few times. J is TRBJ1-2 and V is TRBV19, with 7 bases aligning to TRBD1. The CDR3 has 15 amino acids. Germline trimming cut 3 bases from V and 1 base from J; bases unmatched to any gene: 5. Per the germline V gene, CDR1 is LNHDA and CDR2 is SQIVND (reference sequence). In DNA, the CDR3 is TGTGCCAGTAGTATGCAAGGGGGCGGTAACTATGGCTACACCTTC. Its translation is CASSMQGGGNYGYTF.

The chain links TRBV3-1 (or the pseudogene TRBV3-2) to TRBJ2-1, with a tentative D call TRBD2 (6 bases). Trimming pared 0 bases from V and 9 bases from J, leaving 18 bases between. The CDR3 runs 16 residues. Germline V gives CDR1 LGHDT, CDR2 YNNKEL (reference sequence). The CDR3 coding sequence is TGTGCCAGCAGCCAAGACGGGACTCCCGCCGGAGGTGAGCAGTTCTTC. Translating gives CASSQDGTPAGGEQFF.